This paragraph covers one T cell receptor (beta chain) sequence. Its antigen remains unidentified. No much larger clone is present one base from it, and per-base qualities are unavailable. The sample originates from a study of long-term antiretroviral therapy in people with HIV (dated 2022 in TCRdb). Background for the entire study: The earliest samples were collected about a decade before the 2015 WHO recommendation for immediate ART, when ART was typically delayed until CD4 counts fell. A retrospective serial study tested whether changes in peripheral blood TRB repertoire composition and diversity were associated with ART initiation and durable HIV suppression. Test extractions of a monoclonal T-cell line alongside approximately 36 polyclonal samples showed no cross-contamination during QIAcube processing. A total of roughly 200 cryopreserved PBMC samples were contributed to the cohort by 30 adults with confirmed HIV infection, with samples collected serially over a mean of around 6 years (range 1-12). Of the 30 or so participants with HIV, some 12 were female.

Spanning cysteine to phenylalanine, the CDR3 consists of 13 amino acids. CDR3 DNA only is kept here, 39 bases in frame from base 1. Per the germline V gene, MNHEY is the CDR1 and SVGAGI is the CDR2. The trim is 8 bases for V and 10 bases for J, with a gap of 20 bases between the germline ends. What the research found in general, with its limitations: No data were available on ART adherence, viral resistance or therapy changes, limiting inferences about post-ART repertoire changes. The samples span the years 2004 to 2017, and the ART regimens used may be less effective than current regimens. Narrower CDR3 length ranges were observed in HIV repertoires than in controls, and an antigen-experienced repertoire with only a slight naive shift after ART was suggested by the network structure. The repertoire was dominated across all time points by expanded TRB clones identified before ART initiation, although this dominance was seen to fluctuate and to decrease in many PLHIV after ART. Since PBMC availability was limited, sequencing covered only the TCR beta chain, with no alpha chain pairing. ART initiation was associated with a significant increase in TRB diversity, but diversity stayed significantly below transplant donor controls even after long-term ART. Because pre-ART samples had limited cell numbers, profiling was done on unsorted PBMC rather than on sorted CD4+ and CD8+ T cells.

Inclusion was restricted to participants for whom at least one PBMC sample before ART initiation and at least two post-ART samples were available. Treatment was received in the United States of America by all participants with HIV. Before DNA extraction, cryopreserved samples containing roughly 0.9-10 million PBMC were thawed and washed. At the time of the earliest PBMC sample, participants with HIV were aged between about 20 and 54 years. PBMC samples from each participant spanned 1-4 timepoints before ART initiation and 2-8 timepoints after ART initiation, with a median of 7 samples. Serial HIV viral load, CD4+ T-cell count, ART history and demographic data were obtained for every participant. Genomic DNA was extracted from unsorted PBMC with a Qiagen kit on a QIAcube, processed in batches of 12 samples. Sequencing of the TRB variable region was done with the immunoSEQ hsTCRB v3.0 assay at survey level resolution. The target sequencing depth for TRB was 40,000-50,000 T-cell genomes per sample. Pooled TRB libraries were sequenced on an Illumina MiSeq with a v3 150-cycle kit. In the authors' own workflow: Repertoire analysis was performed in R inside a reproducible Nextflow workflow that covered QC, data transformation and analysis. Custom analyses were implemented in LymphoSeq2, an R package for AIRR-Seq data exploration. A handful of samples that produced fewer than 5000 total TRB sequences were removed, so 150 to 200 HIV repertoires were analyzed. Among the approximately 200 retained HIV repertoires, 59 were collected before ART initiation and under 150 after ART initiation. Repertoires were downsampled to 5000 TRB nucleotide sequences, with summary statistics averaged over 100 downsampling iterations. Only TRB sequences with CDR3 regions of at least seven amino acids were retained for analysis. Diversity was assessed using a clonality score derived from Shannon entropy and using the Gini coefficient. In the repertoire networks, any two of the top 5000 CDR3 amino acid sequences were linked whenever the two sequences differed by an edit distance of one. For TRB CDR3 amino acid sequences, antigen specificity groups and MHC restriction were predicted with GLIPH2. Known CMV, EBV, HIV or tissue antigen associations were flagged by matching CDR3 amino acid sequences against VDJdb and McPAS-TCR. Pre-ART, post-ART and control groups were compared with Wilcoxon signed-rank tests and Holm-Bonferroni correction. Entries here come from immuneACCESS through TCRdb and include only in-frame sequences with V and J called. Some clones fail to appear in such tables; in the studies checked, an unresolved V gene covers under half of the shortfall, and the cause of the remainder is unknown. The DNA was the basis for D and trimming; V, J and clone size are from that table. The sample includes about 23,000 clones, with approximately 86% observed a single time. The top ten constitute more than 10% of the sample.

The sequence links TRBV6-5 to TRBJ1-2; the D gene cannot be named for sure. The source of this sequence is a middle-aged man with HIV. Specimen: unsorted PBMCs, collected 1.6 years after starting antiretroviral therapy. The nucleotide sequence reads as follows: TGTGCCAGCGCGGGCAGCCCGATTGGTGCCTACACCTTC. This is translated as CASAGSPIGAYTF.